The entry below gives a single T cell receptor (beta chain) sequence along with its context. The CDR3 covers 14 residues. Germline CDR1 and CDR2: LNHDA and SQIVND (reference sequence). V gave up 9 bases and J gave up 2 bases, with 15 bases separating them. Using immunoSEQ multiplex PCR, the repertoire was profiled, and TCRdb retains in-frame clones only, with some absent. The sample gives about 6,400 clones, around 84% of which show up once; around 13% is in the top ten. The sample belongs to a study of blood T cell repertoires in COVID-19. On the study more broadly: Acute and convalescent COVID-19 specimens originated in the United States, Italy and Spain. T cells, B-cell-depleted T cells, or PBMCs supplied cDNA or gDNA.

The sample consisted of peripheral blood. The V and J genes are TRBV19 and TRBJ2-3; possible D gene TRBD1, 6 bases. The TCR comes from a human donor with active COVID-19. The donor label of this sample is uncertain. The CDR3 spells CASRDNANTDTQYF. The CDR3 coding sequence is TGTGCCAGCCGGGACAACGCGAACACAGATACGCAGTATTTT.